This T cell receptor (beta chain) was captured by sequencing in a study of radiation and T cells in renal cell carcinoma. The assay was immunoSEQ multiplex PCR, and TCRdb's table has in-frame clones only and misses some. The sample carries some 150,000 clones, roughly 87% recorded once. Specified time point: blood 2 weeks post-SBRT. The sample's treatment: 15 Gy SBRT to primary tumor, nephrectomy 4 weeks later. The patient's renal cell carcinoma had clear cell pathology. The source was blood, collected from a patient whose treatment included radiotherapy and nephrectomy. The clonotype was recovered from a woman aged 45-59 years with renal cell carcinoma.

The CDR3 sequence: CASSSNSGMYNEQFF. In DNA form, the CDR3 reads TGTGCCAGCTCATCTAACTCGGGGATGTACAATGAGCAGTTCTTC. The rearrangement uses TRBV18 and TRBJ2-1; D might be TRBD2 (5 bases). V shed 5 bases and J shed 4 bases, with 15 bases lying between them. The CDR3 extends over 15 amino acids. Per the germline V gene, CDR1 is KGHSH and CDR2 is LQKENI. The full variable domain, rest sourced from reference TRBV18 and TRBJ2-1, is NAGVMQNPRHLVRRRGQEARLRCSPMKGHSHVYWYRQLPEEGLKFMVYLQKENIIDESGMPKERFSAEFPKEGPSILRIQQVVRGDSAAYFCASSSNSGMYNEQFFGPGTRLTVL.